A selection of T cell receptor beta chains follows, all from one sample in a study of blood T cell repertoires in COVID-19. Sequencing was performed with immunoSEQ multiplex PCR; in TCRdb, only in-frame clones are kept and a portion is missing. The sample carries 350,000 to 450,000 clones, 80% to 90% recorded once. The source material was peripheral blood. These receptors all stem from a woman in her sixties with COVID-19, enrolled during active disease. Both conserved end residues are part of each CDR3. D genes are given only for firm matches. The size field is filled for only some rows; it gives once, few, many or a size class.

.	TRBV2	.	TRBJ1-5	CASNKGGQPQHF	TGTGCCAGCAACAAAGGGGGACAGCCCCAGCATTTT
.	TRBV7-6	.	TRBJ2-5	CASSLHQLGQETQYF	TGTGCCAGCAGCTTGCATCAACTAGGCCAAGAGACCCAGTACTTC
.	TRBV5-1	.	TRBJ1-2	CASRGGRGFNYGYTF	TGCGCCAGCAGAGGCGGGCGGGGGTTCAACTATGGCTACACCTTC
.	TRBV19	.	TRBJ1-4	CASNRQAETNEKLFF	TGTGCCAGTAACCGACAGGCCGAAACTAATGAAAAACTGTTTTTT
.	TRBV7-9	TRBD1	TRBJ1-2	CASSPRDSATNYGYTF	TGTGCCAGCAGCCCAAGGGACAGCGCGACTAACTATGGCTACACCTTC
.	TRBV30	.	TRBJ2-5	CAWNPGQTKAETQYF	TGTGCCTGGAACCCCGGACAGACCAAAGCAGAGACCCAGTACTTC
.	TRBV11-2	.	TRBJ1-1	CASSLSLSNTEAFF	TGTGCCAGCAGCTTATCCCTGAGTAACACTGAAGCTTTCTTT
once	TRBV5-1	.	TRBJ2-7	CASGSGQPSNEQYF	TGCGCCAGCGGCTCCGGACAACCGAGTAACGAGCAGTACTTC
.	TRBV2	.	TRBJ1-3	CASSGGPGVTIYF	TGTGCCAGCAGTGGGGGGCCGGGCGTCACCATATATTTT
once	TRBV5-1	.	TRBJ2-1	CASSPGGILSYNEQFF	TGCGCCAGCAGCCCTGGAGGGATTTTGTCCTACAATGAGCAGTTCTTC
.	TRBV15	TRBD1	TRBJ2-1	CATRLDRGRNEQFF	TGTGCCACCAGACTAGACAGGGGGCGAAATGAGCAGTTCTTC
.	TRBV6-5	.	TRBJ2-7	CASSYSPGGSSYEQYF	TGTGCCAGCAGTTACTCACCGGGTGGGAGCTCCTACGAGCAGTACTTC
.	TRBV3-1/TRBV3-2	.	TRBJ2-5	CASSQAAWETQYF	TGTGCCAGCAGCCAAGCTGCGTGGGAGACCCAGTACTTC
.	TRBV5-1	.	TRBJ2-3	CASSSFLSVTDTQYF	TGCGCCAGCAGCTCTTTTCTCTCAGTCACAGATACGCAGTATTTT
.	TRBV7-3	.	TRBJ1-5	CASTTSQTVHRLHF	TGTGCCAGCACCACGTCCCAAACAGTCCACCGTTTGCATTTT
.	TRBV6-1	.	TRBJ2-3	CASSGNGGVPGDTQYF	TGTGCCAGCAGTGGGAACGGCGGGGTACCGGGTGATACGCAGTATTTT
.	TRBV6-5	TRBD1	TRBJ2-5	CASILDRRQETQYF	TGTGCCAGCATCTTGGACAGGCGCCAAGAGACCCAGTACTTC
.	TRBV19	TRBD1	TRBJ1-6	CASSIGQGIWSPLHF	TGTGCCAGTAGTATCGGACAGGGAATATGGTCACCCCTCCACTTT
.	TRBV5-8	.	TRBJ2-1	CASSTSLGRPGSYNEQFF	TGTGCCAGCAGCACATCCCTGGGGAGGCCGGGGTCCTACAATGAGCAGTTCTTC
few	TRBV9	.	TRBJ1-6	CASSPVGTPSPNSPLHF	TGTGCCAGCAGCCCAGTGGGGACTCCGTCTCCGAATTCACCCCTCCACTTT
.	TRBV5-5	TRBD2	TRBJ2-7	CASSPERAGGTYEQYF	TGTGCCAGCAGCCCCGAGCGGGCGGGGGGGACCTACGAGCAGTACTTC
.	TRBV10-3	.	TRBJ2-7	CAISEGGYEQYF	TGTGCCATCAGTGAGGGCGGGTACGAGCAGTACTTC
.	TRBV5-8	.	TRBJ1-3	CASLRAGVSGNTIYF	TGTGCCAGCTTGAGAGCAGGGGTCTCTGGAAACACCATATATTTT
few	TRBV18	TRBD1	TRBJ1-4	CASSPFQGDNEKLFF	TGTGCCAGCTCACCCTTCCAGGGGGATAATGAAAAACTGTTTTTT
.	TRBV14	.	TRBJ1-4	CASSQNRGPYEKLFF	TGTGCCAGCAGCCAAAACCGTGGGCCGTACGAAAAACTGTTTTTT
.	TRBV5-5	.	TRBJ2-7	CASSPRLGSSYEQYF	TGTGCCAGCAGCCCTCGGCTGGGCAGCTCCTACGAGCAGTACTTC
.	TRBV19	TRBD2	TRBJ2-3	CASTGGGSPDTQYF	TGTGCCAGTACCGGGGGGGGGTCGCCAGATACGCAGTATTTT
.	TRBV18	TRBD1	TRBJ1-5	CASSADRVAPQHF	TGTGCCAGCTCAGCCGACAGGGTTGCGCCCCAGCATTTT
.	TRBV5-5	.	TRBJ2-5	CASSLTSSTETQYF	TGTGCCAGCAGCCTAACTAGCTCGACGGAGACCCAGTACTTC
.	TRBV9	TRBD1	TRBJ1-5	CASSRQGINQPQHF	TGTGCCAGCAGCCGACAGGGGATCAATCAGCCCCAGCATTTT
.	TRBV7-9	.	TRBJ1-2	CASSSPSRYGYTF	TGTGCCAGCAGCTCCCCTTCTAGGTATGGCTACACCTTC
few	TRBV19	.	TRBJ2-2	CASSTRTGELFF	TGTGCCAGTAGCACCCGGACCGGGGAGCTGTTTTTT
.	TRBV29-1	TRBD1	TRBJ2-1	CSVEGQAYNEQFF	TGCAGCGTTGAGGGACAGGCGTACAATGAGCAGTTCTTC
.	TRBV20-1	.	TRBJ1-1	CSARNTEAFF	TGCAGTGCTCGGAACACTGAAGCTTTCTTT
.	TRBV5-1	.	TRBJ1-3	CASSLVGEMDTIYF	TGCGCCAGCAGCTTGGTCGGGGAGATGGACACCATATATTTT
.	TRBV5-1	.	TRBJ2-7	CASSPMWGGQYEQYF	TGCGCCAGCAGTCCAATGTGGGGGGGCCAGTACGAGCAGTACTTC
.	TRBV21-1	.	TRBJ1-4	CASSTEGALEKLFF	TGTGCCAGCAGCACTGAGGGGGCTTTAGAAAAACTGTTTTTT